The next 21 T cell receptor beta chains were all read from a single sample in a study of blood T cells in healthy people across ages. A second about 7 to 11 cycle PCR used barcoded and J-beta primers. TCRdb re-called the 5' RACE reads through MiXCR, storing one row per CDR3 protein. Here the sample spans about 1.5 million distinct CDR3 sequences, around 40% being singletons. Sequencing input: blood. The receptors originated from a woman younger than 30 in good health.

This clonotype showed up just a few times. The CDR3: CASSHGQGFTDTQYF. In nucleotides, the CDR3 is TGCGCCAGCAGCCACGGACAGGGATTCACAGATACGCAGTATTTT. The rearrangement links TRBV4-1 to TRBJ2-3, with TRBD1 identical over 8 bases. CDR3 size: 15 residues. CDR1 MGHRA and CDR2 YSYEKL come from the germline V gene. With V trimmed by 3 bases and J by 2 bases, 4 bases remained unmatched.

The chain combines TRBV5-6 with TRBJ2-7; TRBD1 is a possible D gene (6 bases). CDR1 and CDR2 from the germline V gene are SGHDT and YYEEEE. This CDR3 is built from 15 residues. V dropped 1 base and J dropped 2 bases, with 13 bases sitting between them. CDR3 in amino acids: CASSLPGTKAYEQYF. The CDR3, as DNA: TGTGCCAGCAGCTTGCCAGGGACAAAAGCCTACGAGCAGTACTTC.

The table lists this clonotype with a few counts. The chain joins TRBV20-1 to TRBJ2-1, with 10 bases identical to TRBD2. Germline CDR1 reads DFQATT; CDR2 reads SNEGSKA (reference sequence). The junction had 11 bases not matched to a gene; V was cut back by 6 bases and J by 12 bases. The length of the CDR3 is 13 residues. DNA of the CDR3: TGCAGTGCCTCGCTAGCGGGGGTCCCCGGGCAGTTCTTC. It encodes CSASLAGVPGQFF.

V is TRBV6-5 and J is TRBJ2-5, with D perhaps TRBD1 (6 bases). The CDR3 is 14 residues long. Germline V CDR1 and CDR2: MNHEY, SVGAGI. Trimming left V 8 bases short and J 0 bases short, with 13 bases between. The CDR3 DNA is TGTGCCAGCGGAACTACAGGGAACCAAGAGACCCAGTACTTC. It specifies CASGTTGNQETQYF.

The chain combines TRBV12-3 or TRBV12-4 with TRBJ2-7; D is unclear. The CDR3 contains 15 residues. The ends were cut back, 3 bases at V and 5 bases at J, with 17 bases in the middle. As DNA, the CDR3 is TGTGCCAGCAGTTTTTCAGGATCCGACACCCACGAGCAGTACTTC. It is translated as CASSFSGSDTHEQYF.

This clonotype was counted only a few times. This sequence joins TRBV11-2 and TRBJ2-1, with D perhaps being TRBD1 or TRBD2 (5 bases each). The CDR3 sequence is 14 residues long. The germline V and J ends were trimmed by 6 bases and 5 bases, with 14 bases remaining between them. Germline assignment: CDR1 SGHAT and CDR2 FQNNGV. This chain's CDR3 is CASRTAGTNNEQFF. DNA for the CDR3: TGTGCCAGCAGGACCGCCGGGACCAACAATGAGCAGTTCTTC.

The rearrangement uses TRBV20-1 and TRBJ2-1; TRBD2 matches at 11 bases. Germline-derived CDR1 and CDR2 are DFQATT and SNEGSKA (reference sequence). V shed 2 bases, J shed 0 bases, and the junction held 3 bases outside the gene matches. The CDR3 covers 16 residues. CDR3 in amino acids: CSARSSGRVSYNEQFF. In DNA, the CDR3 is TGCAGTGCTAGAAGTAGCGGGAGGGTCTCCTACAATGAGCAGTTCTTC.

The CDR3 DNA reads TGTGCCAGCAGCCTAGCCACAGGCCGGCGGAGCTACACCTTC. Its protein product is CASSLATGRRSYTF. The chain is built from TRBV6-5 and TRBJ1-2; weak D call: TRBD1 (5 bases). V was cut by 6 bases and J by 9 bases, with 20 bases left in between. This CDR3 region has 14 residues. Per germline, CDR1 MNHEY and CDR2 SVGAGI.

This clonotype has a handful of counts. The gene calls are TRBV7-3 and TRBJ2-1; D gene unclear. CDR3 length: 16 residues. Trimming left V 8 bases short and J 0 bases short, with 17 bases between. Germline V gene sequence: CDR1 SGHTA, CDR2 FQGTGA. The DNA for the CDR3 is TGTGCCAGCTCCCTCGTTGGCAGAAGCTCCTACAATGAGCAGTTCTTC. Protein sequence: CASSLVGRSSYNEQFF.

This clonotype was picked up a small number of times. CDR3 in DNA: TGTGCCAGCAGCGTAGCCGGGACAGCGAGCTCCTACGAGCAGTACTTC. It codes for CASSVAGTASSYEQYF. V and J are TRBV9 and TRBJ2-7, with TRBD1 matching over 7 bases. Germline V gene sequence: CDR1 SGDLS, CDR2 YYNGEE. The CDR3 totals 16 residues. Germline trimming cut 0 bases from V and 0 bases from J; bases unmatched to any gene: 6.

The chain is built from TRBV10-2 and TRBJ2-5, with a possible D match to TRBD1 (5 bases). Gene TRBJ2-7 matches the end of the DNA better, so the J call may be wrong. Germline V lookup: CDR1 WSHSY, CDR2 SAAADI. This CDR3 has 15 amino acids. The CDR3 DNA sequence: TGCGCCAGCAGTGAGTTGTCAGGACACCTCCCCGAGCAGTACTTC. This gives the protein CASSELSGHLPEQYF.

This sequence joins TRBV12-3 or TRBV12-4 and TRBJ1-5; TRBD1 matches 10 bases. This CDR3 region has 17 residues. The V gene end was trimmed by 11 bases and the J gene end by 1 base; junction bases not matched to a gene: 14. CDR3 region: CACRARTGGRSNQPQHF. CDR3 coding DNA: TGTGCCTGTAGAGCCCGGACAGGGGGTAGGAGCAATCAGCCCCAGCATTTT.

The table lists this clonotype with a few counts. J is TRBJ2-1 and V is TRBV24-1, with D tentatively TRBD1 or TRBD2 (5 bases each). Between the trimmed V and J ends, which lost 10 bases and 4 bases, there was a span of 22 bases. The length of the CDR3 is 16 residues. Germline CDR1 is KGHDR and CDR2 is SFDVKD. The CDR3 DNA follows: TGTGCCACACCCCCGGGGCAGGGATCAGGGTACAATGAGCAGTTCTTC. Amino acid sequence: CATPPGQGSGYNEQFF.

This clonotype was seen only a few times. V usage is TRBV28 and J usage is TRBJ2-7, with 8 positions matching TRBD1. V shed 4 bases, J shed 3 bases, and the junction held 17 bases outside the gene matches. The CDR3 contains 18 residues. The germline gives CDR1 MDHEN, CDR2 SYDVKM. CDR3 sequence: CASSSPGGDRGGFYEQYF. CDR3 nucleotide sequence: TGTGCCAGCAGTTCCCCTGGGGGTGACAGGGGAGGATTCTACGAGCAGTACTTC.

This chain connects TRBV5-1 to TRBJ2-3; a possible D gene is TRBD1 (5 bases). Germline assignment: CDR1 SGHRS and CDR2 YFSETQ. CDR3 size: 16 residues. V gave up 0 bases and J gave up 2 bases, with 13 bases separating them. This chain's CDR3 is CASSLGGRAHTDTQYF. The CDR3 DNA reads TGCGCCAGCAGCTTGGGAGGCAGGGCCCACACAGATACGCAGTATTTT.

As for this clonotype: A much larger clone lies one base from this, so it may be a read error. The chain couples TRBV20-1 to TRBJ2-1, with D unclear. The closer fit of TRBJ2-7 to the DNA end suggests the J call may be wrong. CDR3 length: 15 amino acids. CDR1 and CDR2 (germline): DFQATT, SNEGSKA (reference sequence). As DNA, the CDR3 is TGCAGTGCTCCCAGTTTTTACAGCTCCTACAATGAGCAGTACTTC. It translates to CSAPSFYSSYNEQYF.

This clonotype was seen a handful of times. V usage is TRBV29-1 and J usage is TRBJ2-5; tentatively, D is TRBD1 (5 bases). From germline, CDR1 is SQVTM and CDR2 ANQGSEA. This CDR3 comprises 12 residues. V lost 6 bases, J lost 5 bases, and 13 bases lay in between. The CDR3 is CSVRRARETQYF. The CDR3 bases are TGCAGCGTACGCAGGGCGCGGGAGACCCAGTACTTC. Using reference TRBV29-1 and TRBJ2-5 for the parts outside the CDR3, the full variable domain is SAVISQKPSRDICQRGTSLTIQCQVDSQVTMMFWYRQQPGQSLTLIATANQGSEATYESGFVIDKFPISRPNLTFSTLTVSNMSPEDSSIYLCSVRRARETQYFGPGTRLLVL.

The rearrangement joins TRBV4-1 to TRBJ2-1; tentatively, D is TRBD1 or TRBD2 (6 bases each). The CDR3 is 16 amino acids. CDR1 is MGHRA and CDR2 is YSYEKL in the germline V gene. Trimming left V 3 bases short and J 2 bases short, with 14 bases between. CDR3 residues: CASSQGRGRTYNEQFF. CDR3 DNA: TGCGCCAGCAGCCAGGGTCGGGGGCGAACCTACAATGAGCAGTTCTTC.

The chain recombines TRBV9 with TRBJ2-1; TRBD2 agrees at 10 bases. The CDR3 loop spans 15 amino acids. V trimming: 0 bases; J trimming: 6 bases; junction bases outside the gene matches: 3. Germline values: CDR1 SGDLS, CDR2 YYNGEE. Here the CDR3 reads CASSVEASGGNEQFF. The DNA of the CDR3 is TGTGCCAGCAGCGTAGAGGCTAGCGGGGGCAATGAGCAGTTCTTC.

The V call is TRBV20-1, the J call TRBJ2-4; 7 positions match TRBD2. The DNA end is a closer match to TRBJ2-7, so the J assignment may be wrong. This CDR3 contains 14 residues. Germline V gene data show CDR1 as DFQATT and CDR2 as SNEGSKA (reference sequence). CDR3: CSAKPAGVRYEQYF. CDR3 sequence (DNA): TGCAGTGCAAAGCCGGCGGGAGTACGGTACGAGCAGTACTTC.

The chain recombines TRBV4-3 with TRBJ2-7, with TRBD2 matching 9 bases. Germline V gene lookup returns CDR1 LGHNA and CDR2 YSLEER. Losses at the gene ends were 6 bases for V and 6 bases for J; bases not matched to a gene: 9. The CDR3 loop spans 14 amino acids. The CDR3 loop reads CASRSGLAIGEQYF. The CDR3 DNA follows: TGCGCCAGCAGATCGGGACTAGCTATAGGCGAGCAGTACTTC.